A selection of T cell receptor beta chains follows, all from one sample in a study of technical replicates of blood from a few donors. Here immunoSEQ multiplex PCR was the method, and the copy in TCRdb shows in-frame clones only, minus some. The profile covers approximately 85,000 clones, with 94% appearing a single time and 0.26% taken by the ten largest. The sequenced sample consisted of T cells isolated from PBMCs. These receptors were taken from a human donor in good health. Each CDR3 is given with its conserved first and last residue. D genes are given only for firm matches. The listing skips clone size in some rows; elsewhere it reads once, few, many or a size class.

cdr3_length	d_call	v_call	clone_size	j_call	cdr3_aa	cdr3_nt
15	TRBD1	TRBV6-5	-	TRBJ2-3	CASSRQGFDTDTQYF	TGTGCCAGCAGTAGACAGGGTTTTGACACAGATACGCAGTATTTT
14	-	TRBV29-1	-	TRBJ2-7	CSVVWGGGPYEQYF	TGCAGCGTTGTTTGGGGGGGCGGGCCCTACGAGCAGTACTTC
16	-	TRBV13	-	TRBJ1-3	CASSFQGSFLGNTIYF	TGTGCCAGCAGCTTCCAGGGTTCTTTTCTTGGAAACACCATATATTTT
16	TRBD1	TRBV7-8	-	TRBJ1-1	CASSSQGQTVNTEAFF	TGTGCCAGCAGCTCCCAGGGACAGACAGTGAACACTGAAGCTTTCTTT
14	-	TRBV11-3	-	TRBJ1-1	CASSLMTGNTEAFF	TGTGCCAGCAGCTTAATGACAGGGAACACTGAAGCTTTCTTT
16	TRBD1	TRBV28	-	TRBJ2-1	CASSPTRGRSYNEQFF	TGTGCCAGCAGCCCAACCAGGGGGCGATCCTACAATGAGCAGTTCTTC
14	TRBD1	TRBV11-2	-	TRBJ1-4	CASSSNRGGEKLFF	TGTGCCAGCAGCTCAAACAGGGGAGGTGAAAAACTGTTTTTT
15	-	TRBV6-5	once	TRBJ2-6	CASRRQNSGANVLTF	TGTGCCAGCAGACGACAGAACTCTGGGGCCAACGTCCTGACTTTC
15	-	TRBV30	-	TRBJ2-1	CAWNPWPKSRDEQFF	TGTGCCTGGAACCCCTGGCCCAAATCCAGGGATGAGCAGTTCTTC
15	TRBD2	TRBV19	once	TRBJ2-1	CASRTSGLTYNEQFF	TGTGCCAGTAGGACTAGCGGGTTAACCTACAATGAGCAGTTCTTC
14	-	TRBV9	-	TRBJ1-1	CASSPRTVNTEAFF	TGTGCCAGCAGTCCCAGGACAGTGAACACTGAAGCTTTCTTT
16	TRBD1	TRBV5-1	-	TRBJ2-1	CASSTNTGGAHNEQFF	TGCGCCAGCAGCACGAACACAGGGGGCGCCCACAATGAGCAGTTCTTC
14	TRBD1	TRBV11-2	once	TRBJ2-7	CASSPGTGAYEQYF	TGTGCCAGCAGCCCCGGGACAGGGGCCTACGAGCAGTACTTC
17	-	TRBV28	-	TRBJ2-5	CASSPPFYRRVEETQYF	TGTGCCAGCAGTCCCCCCTTCTATCGGAGAGTGGAAGAGACCCAGTACTTC
14	-	TRBV5-1	-	TRBJ1-6	CASSTGQYNSPLHF	TGCGCCAGCAGCACAGGACAGTATAATTCACCCCTCCACTTT
13	TRBD1	TRBV6-5	-	TRBJ1-1	CASSAGGRTEAFF	TGTGCCAGCAGCGCAGGGGGCCGGACTGAAGCTTTCTTT
12	-	TRBV9	-	TRBJ2-3	CASNQGTDTQYF	TGTGCCAGCAATCAGGGGACCGATACGCAGTATTTT
16	TRBD2	TRBV4-1	-	TRBJ2-1	CASSQETLAGYNEQFF	TGCGCCAGCAGCCAAGAAACCCTAGCGGGGTACAATGAGCAGTTCTTC
15	-	TRBV4-1	-	TRBJ1-2	CASSRPSSSGMGYTF	TGCGCCAGCAGCCGACCAAGTAGCTCCGGAATGGGCTACACCTTC
14	TRBD1	TRBV18	-	TRBJ1-5	CASSPEGASQPQHF	TGTGCCAGCTCACCTGAGGGGGCTAGTCAGCCCCAGCATTTT
14	TRBD1	TRBV28	-	TRBJ2-7	CASSPPGTAYEQYF	TGTGCCAGCAGCCCGCCCGGGACAGCCTACGAGCAGTACTTC
14	TRBD2	TRBV29-1	-	TRBJ2-1	CSVASGRAHNEQFF	TGCAGCGTGGCGAGCGGGAGGGCCCACAATGAGCAGTTCTTC
15	-	TRBV5-1	-	TRBJ1-5	CASSLLGALGQPQHF	TGCGCCAGCAGCCTCCTGGGGGCCCTCGGGCAGCCCCAGCATTTT
14	TRBD1	TRBV2	-	TRBJ2-7	CASRWDRASYEQYF	TGTGCCAGCCGATGGGACAGGGCCTCCTACGAGCAGTACTTC
16	TRBD2	TRBV2	-	TRBJ2-3	CASSEGTSGSLDTQYF	TGTGCCAGCAGTGAAGGGACTAGCGGGAGTTTAGATACGCAGTATTTT